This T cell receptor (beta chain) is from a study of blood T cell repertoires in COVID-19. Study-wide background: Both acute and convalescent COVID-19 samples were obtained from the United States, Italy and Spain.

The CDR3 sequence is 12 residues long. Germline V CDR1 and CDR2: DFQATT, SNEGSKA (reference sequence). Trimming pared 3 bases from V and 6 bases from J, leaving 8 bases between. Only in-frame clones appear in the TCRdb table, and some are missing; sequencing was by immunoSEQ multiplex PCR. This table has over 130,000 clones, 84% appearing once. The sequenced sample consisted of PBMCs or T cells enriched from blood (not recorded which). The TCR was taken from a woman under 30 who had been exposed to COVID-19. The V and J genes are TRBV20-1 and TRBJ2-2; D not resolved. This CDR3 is CSASRLAGELFF. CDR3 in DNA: TGCAGTGCTAGTCGCCTAGCCGGGGAGCTGTTTTTT.